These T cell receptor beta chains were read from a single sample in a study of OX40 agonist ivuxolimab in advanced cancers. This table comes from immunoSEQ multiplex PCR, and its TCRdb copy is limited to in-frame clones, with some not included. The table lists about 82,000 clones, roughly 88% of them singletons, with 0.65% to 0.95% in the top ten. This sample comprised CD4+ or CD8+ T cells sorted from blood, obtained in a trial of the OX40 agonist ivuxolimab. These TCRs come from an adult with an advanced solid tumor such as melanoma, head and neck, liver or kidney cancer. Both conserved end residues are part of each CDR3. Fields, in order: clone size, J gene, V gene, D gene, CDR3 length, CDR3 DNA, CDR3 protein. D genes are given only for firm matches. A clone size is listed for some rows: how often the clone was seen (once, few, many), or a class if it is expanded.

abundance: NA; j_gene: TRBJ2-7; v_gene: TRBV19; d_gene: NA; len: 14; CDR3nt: TGTGCCAGTAGTATAGGATCGGTATATGGCGAGCAGTACTTC; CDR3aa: CASSIGSVYGEQYF
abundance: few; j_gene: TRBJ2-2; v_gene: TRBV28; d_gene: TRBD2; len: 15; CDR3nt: TGTGCCAGCACCCCTACCGGGAGGGCTCTCGGGGAGCTGTTTTTT; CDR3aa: CASTPTGRALGELFF
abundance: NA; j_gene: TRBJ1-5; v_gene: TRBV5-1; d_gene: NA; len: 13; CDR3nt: TGCGCCAGCAGCTTGGAAGGGAGCCAGCCCCAGCATTTT; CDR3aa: CASSLEGSQPQHF
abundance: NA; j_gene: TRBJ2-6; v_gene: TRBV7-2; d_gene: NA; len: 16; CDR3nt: TGTGCCAGCAGCTTAGCGCCTGGGACTGGGGCCAACGTCCTGACTTTC; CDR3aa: CASSLAPGTGANVLTF
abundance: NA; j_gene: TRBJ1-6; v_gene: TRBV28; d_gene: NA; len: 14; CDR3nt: TGTGCCAGCAGTTTGGGGTTAACCGCTTCACCCCTCCACTTT; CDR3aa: CASSLGLTASPLHF
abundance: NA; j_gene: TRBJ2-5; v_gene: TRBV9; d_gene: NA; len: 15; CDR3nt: TGTGCCAGCAGCGTAGAGGGCGAGCACCAAGAGACCCAGTACTTC; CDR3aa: CASSVEGEHQETQYF
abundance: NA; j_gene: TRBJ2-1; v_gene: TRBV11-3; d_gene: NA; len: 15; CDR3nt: TGTGCCAGCAGCTTAGATGCCAGCACCTACAATGAGCAGTTCTTC; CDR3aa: CASSLDASTYNEQFF
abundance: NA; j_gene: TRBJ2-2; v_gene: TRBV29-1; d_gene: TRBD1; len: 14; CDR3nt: TGCAGCATAAGACAGGGGTTAGACACCGGGGAGCTGTTTTTT; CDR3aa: CSIRQGLDTGELFF
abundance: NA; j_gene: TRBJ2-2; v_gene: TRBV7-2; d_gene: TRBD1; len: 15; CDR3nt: TGTGCCAGCAGCCTCCGACAGGGTGCGACCGGGGAGCTGTTTTTT; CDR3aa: CASSLRQGATGELFF
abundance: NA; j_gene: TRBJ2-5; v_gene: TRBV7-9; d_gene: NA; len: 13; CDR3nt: TGTGCCAGCAGCTTAGACAGGGTAGAGACCCAGTACTTC; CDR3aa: CASSLDRVETQYF
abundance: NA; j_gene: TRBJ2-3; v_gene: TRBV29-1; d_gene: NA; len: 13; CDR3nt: TGCAGCGTTGAAGACGACTTCACAGATACGCAGTATTTT; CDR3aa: CSVEDDFTDTQYF
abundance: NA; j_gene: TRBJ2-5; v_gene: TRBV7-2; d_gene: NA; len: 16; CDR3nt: TGTGCCAGCAGCCGCTCCAACAACGTGGGGCAAGAGACCCAGTACTTC; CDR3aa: CASSRSNNVGQETQYF
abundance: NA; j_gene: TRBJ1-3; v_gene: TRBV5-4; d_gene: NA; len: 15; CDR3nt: TGTGCCAGCAGCGCGGGACAAATCTCTGGAAACACCATATATTTT; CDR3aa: CASSAGQISGNTIYF
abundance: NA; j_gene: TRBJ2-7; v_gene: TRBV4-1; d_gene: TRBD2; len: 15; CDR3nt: TGCGCCAGCAGCCAGGGACTAGCGGGAGGCTACGAGCAGTACTTC; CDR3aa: CASSQGLAGGYEQYF
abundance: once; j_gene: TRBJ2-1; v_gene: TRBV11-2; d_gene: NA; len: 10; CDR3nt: TGTGCCAGCAGGGGCCCTGAGCAGTTCTTC; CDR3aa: CASRGPEQFF
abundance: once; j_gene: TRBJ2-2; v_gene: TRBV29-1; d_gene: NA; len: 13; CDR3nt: TGCAGCGTTGATGGTCGGAACACCGGGGAGCTGTTTTTT; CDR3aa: CSVDGRNTGELFF
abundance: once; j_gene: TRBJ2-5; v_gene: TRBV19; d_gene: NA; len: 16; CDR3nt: TGTGCCAGTAGCGTATGGGCCCCCGGACGGAACCGGGCCCAGTACTTC; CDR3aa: CASSVWAPGRNRAQYF
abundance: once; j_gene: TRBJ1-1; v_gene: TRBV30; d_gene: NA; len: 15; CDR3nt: TGTGCCTGGAGTGTACTGGTGGGGCCGATCACTGAAGCTTTCTTT; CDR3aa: CAWSVLVGPITEAFF
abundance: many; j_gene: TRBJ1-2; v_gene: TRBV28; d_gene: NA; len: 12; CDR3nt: TGTGCCAGCAGCTCGGACAGCTGGGGCTACACCTTC; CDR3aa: CASSSDSWGYTF
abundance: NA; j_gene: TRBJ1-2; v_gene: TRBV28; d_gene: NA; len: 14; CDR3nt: TGTGCCAGCAGTACCCGGGATGGTAACTATGGCTACACCTTC; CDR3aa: CASSTRDGNYGYTF
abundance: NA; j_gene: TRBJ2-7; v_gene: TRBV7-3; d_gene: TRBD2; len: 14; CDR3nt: TGTGCCAGCCACTCTAGCGGACAATCCTACGAGCAGTACTTC; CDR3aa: CASHSSGQSYEQYF
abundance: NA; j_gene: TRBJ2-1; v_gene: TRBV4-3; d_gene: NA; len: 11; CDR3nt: TGCGCCAGCAGCTATCGCAATGAGCAGTTCTTC; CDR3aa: CASSYRNEQFF
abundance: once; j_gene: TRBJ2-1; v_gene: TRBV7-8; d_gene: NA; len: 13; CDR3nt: TGTGCCAGCAGCTTGACCAAAGACAGACATCAGTTCTTC; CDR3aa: CASSLTKDRHQFF
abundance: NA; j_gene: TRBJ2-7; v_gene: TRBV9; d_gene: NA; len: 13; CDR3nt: TGTGCCAGCAGCCCGATTTTGGGGTCCGAGCAGTACTTC; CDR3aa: CASSPILGSEQYF
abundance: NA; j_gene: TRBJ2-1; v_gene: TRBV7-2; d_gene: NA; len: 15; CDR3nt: TGTGCCAGCAGCTTAACAGGGTTACCGTACAATGAGCAGTTCTTC; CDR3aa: CASSLTGLPYNEQFF
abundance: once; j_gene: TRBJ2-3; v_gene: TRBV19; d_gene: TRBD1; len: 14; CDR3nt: TGTGCCACAGGGACAGGGGAATTCACAGATACGCAGTATTTT; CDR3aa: CATGTGEFTDTQYF
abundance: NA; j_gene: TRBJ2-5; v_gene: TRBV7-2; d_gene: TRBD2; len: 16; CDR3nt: TGTGCCAGCAGCTTAGAACCTAGCGGGAGGGTGGAGACCCAGTACTTC; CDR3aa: CASSLEPSGRVETQYF
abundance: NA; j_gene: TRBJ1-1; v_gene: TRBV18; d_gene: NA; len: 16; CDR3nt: TGTGCCAGCTCACCGATAGGAGTTCCTACGAACACTGAAGCTTTCTTT; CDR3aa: CASSPIGVPTNTEAFF